This T cell receptor beta chain was sequenced in a study of shared clonotypes between healthy human individuals. Germline CDR1 reads SGHRS; CDR2 reads YFSETQ. V was clipped by 4 bases and J by 7 bases; unmatched bases: 16. The CDR3 runs 18 residues. This clone was detected once. Its antigen is still unknown. Study-level findings and limits: As a rule, naive subsets had a larger estimated richness than memory subsets. Incomplete sequencing of sorted subsets was indicated by rarefaction despite large depth.

The run depth of the assay was deep. The assay was immunoSEQ multiplex PCR, and TCRdb's table has in-frame clones only and misses some. The data show roughly 2.6 million clones, approximately 92% seen once. The sequence was obtained from a young man in good health. Sequencing input: naive CD4+ T cells sorted from blood. Subset denoted: CD45RA+ positively selected. The rearrangement links TRBV5-1 to TRBJ1-4; 10 positions agree with TRBD1. CDR3 DNA: TGCGCCAGCAGCCTATCGACAGGGGGCTTTATTAATCTTGAAAAACTGTTTTTT. The encoded protein is CASSLSTGGFINLEKLFF.